Reported below is one T cell receptor beta chain. Its specificity is unknown. Individual cDNA molecules were tagged with unique molecular identifiers, the study reported. TCRdb independently ran MiXCR on the 5' RACE reads; one entry per CDR3 protein. This sample has about 54,000 distinct CDR3 sequences; about 6.4% occur once, and the top ten carry 5.8%. These data are taken from a study of early T cells in non-severe SARS-CoV-2 infection. Study-level points and caveats: Sequences matched to VDJdb favored anti-spike CD8 responses, while private and CD4 specificities were missed.

This CDR3 has 15 residues. CDR1 and CDR2 (germline): MNHEY, SVGEGT. The junction had 7 bases not matched to a gene; V was cut back by 5 bases and J by 2 bases. The sequences come from whole blood, collected at baseline. This rearrangement joins TRBV6-2 or TRBV6-3 to TRBJ2-7; 9 positions agree with TRBD2. The receptor comes from an adult who was a healthcare worker with PCR-confirmed SARS-CoV-2 infection or an uninfected control (not recorded which). The CDR3 nucleotides are TGTGCCAGCAGTCCGGGCCTAGCGGGGACCTACGAGCAGTACTTC. Protein product: CASSPGLAGTYEQYF.